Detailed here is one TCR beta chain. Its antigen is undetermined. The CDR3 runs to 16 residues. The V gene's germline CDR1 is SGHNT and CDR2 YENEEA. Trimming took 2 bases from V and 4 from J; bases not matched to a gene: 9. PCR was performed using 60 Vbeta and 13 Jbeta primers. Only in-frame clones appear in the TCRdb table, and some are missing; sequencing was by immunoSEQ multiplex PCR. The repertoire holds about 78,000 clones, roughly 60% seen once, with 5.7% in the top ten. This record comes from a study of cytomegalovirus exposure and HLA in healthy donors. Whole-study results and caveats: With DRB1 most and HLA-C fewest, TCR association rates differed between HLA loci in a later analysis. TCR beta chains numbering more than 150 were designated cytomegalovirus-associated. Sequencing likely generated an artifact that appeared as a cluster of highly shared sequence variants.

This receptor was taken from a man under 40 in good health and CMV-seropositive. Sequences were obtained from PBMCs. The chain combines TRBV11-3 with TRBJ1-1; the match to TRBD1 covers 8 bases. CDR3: CASSLRSYRGSTEAFF. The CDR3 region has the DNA TGTGCCAGCAGCTTACGATCGTACAGGGGGAGCACTGAAGCTTTCTTT.